This paragraph reports one T cell receptor beta chain. The record originates from a study of blood T cell repertoires in COVID-19. Turning to the study itself: The study drew acute and convalescent COVID-19 samples from the United States, Italy and Spain. From T cells, B-cell-depleted T cells, or PBMCs came the material, which was cDNA or gDNA.

Original analysis: Amplification of reference gene primers provided the estimated nucleated cell counts. Data came from immunoSEQ multiplex PCR; TCRdb stores just in-frame clones and leaves some out. Clonal size and the V and J genes are those of that table, whereas D and trimming came from the DNA. Of around 160,000 clones in the sample, 65% to 85% were seen once. Trimming removed 5 bases from V and 1 base from J; junction bases left unmatched: 5. This CDR3 comprises 15 residues. Germline V gene data show CDR1 as SGHRS and CDR2 as YFSETQ. Source material: peripheral blood. The chain recombines TRBV5-1 with TRBJ1-3, with 8 positions matching TRBD1. The TCR sequence derives from a man in his sixties with active or convalescent COVID-19. CDR3 residues: CASRRGQESGNTIYF. The CDR3 bases are TGCGCCAGCAGGAGGGGACAGGAGTCTGGAAACACCATATATTTT. Full variable domain (rest looked up from reference TRBV5-1 and TRBJ1-3): KAGVTQTPRYLIKTRGQQVTLSCSPISGHRSVSWYQQTPGQGLQFLFEYFSETQRNKGNFPGRFSGRQFSNSRSEMNVSTLELGDSALYLCASRRGQESGNTIYFGEGSWLTVV.